This T cell receptor (beta chain) was sequenced in a study of blood T cell repertoires in COVID-19 (TCRdb year 2020). About the study as a whole: Samples from collaborators originated in the United States, Italy and Spain and spanned both the acute and convalescent phases of COVID-19. The material from the prospective study consisted of cDNA or gDNA derived from T cells, B-cell-depleted T cells, or PBMCs. Deeply sampled blood TCRbeta repertoires from subjects exposed to, actively infected with, or recovered from COVID-19 were included in the dataset. The repertoires were released in a freely available public database meant as a resource for research on the immune response to SARS-CoV-2. Samples were obtained from the ongoing ImmuneRACE study (first 160 participants) and from about 1,300 subjects provided by 6 global collaborators. Sample metadata almost always included a de-identified subject ID, COVID-19 status, age in years and sex. HLA class I and class II types, where available, came from metadata supplied by the sample provider rather than from assay-based typing. What the study reported, not specific to this receptor: How much clinical and demographic metadata was included differed by source and by participant, and the metadata was provided uncurated.

The collaborating institutions used their own protocols to collect whole blood in K2EDTA tubes. Collaborator samples were shipped for TCRbeta analysis as frozen whole blood, isolated PBMCs, or DNA extracted from either sample type. TCRbeta CDR3 regions were amplified from genomic DNA by means of the immunoSEQ Assay, a bias-controlled multiplex PCR. The paper's processing steps were these. Within the assay, amplification of reference gene primers was used to estimate how many nucleated cells each sample contained. Sequence reads were collapsed and filtered to measure the absolute abundance of every unique TCRbeta CDR3 rearrangement. Productive Simpson clonality was computed per sample as the square root of Simpson's diversity index over productive rearrangements. TCRdb holds this immuneACCESS table with in-frame rearrangements only. Some clones are missing; in checked studies, unresolved V genes explain under half, and the rest has no known cause. V and J calls and clone size are copied from that table; D and trimming were computed from the DNA. This sample comprises under 40,000 clones, around 84% of them detected only once. The top ten constitute approximately 15% of the sample.

The germline V gene (reference sequence) supplies CDR1 GTSNPN and CDR2 SVGIG. Trimming removed 4 bases from V and 4 bases from J; the gene matches leave 7 bases unexplained. Inclusive of the bounding cysteine and phenylalanine, the CDR3 is 15 residues long. The CDR3 DNA has 45 bases and is translated from base 1. Comments on this clone: Its antigen remains undetermined. Base-call qualities are not available, and no considerably larger clone is one nucleotide away.

This receptor was taken from a human donor with acute or convalescent COVID-19. The donor label of this sample is uncertain. The chain is assembled from TRBV30 and TRBJ2-5; a stretch of 12 junction bases matches TRBD2. Sequencing was performed on peripheral blood. CDR3 loop: CAWTAQGLAGETQYF. The sequenced DNA: TGTGCCTGGACCGCGCAGGGACTAGCGGGAGAGACCCAGTACTTC.